The clone carrying this T cell receptor beta chain showed up many times. As yet, its antigen is unknown. Preparation of the TCRbeta library used unique molecular identifiers. TCRdb passed the PCR reads through MiXCR, listing each CDR3 protein once. This sample has 6,000 or so distinct CDR3 sequences, with less than 20% found just once. This sample was included in a study of T-cell reconstitution after alpha-beta-depleted transplantation in children. Study-wide findings and caveats: By about two months after transplant, alpha-beta T cells reportedly arose from several hundred graft clones that had expanded. T-cell counts and diversity at one year post-transplant came mainly from newly produced T cells. Surviving recipient cells, namely T cells and thymic progenitors, were the source of high day-60 TCRbeta diversity in some patients.

J gave up 1 base and V 2 bases, and 4 bases lay outside the gene matches. This CDR3 region has 15 residues. CDR1 and CDR2 from the germline V gene are MNHEY and SVGAGI. This chain links TRBV6-5 with TRBJ2-5; 7 bases line up with TRBD1. This TCR came from a patient between 2 and 9 years old who had a stem cell transplant for inherited bone marrow failure, so the T cells may come from the graft donor. Material: PBMCs, mostly from graft donor cells, obtained 180 days after TCRalphabeta/CD19-depleted stem cell transplant. The CDR3 DNA reads as TGTGCCAGCAGTTACCCAAACAGGGGCCAAGAGACCCAGTACTTC. This sequence encodes CASSYPNRGQETQYF.